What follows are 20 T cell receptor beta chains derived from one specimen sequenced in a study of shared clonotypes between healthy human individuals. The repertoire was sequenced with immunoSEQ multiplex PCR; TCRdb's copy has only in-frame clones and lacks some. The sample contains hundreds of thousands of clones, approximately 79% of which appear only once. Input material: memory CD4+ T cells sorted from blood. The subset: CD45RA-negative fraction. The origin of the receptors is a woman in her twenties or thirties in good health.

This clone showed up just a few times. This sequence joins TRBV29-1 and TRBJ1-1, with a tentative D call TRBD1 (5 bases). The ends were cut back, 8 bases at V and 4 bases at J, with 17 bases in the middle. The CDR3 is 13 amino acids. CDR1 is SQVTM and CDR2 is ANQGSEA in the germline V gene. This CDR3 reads CSSSPGGSTEAFF. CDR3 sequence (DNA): TGCAGCTCCTCTCCGGGGGGGAGCACTGAAGCTTTCTTT. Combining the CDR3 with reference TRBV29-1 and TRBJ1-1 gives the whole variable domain SAVISQKPSRDICQRGTSLTIQCQVDSQVTMMFWYRQQPGQSLTLIATANQGSEATYESGFVIDKFPISRPNLTFSTLTVSNMSPEDSSIYLCSSSPGGSTEAFFGQGTRLTVV.

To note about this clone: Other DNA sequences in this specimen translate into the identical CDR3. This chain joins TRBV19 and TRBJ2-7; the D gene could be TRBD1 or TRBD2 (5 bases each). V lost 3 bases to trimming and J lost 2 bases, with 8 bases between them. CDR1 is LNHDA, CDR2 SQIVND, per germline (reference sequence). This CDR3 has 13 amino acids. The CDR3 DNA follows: TGTGCCAGTAGTATTCAGGGACCCTACGAGCAGTACTTC. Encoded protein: CASSIQGPYEQYF.

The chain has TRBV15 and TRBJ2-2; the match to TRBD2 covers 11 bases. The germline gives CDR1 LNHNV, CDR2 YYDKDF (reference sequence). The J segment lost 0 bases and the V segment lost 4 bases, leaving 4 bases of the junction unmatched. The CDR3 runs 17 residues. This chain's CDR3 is CATSKGTSGTNTGELFF. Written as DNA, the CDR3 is TGTGCCACCAGCAAAGGGACTAGCGGTACGAACACCGGGGAGCTGTTTTTT. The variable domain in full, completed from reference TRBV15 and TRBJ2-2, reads DAMVIQNPRYQVTQFGKPVTLSCSQTLNHNVMYWYQQKSSQAPKLLFHYYDKDFNNEADTPDNFQSRRPNTSFCFLDIRSPGLGDTAMYLCATSKGTSGTNTGELFFGEGSRLTVL.

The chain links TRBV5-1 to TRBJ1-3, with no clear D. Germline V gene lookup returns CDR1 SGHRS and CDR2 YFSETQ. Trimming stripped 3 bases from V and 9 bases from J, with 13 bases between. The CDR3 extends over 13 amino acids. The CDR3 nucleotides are TGCGCCAGCAGCTCGGACTGGAGTGGCACCATATATTTT. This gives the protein CASSSDWSGTIYF.

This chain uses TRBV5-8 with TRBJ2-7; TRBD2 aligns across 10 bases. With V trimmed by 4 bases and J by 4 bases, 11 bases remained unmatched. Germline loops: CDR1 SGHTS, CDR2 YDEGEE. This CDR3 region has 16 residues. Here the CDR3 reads CASSHISGRAEYEQYF. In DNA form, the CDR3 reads TGTGCCAGCAGCCACATAAGCGGGAGGGCCGAGTACGAGCAGTACTTC.

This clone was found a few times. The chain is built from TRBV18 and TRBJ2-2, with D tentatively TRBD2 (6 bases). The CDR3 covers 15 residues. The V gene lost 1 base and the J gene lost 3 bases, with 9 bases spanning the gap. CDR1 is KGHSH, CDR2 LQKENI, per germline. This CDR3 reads CASSPRRVYTGELFF. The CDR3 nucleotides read TGTGCCAGCTCACCACGGAGGGTATACACCGGGGAGCTGTTTTTT.

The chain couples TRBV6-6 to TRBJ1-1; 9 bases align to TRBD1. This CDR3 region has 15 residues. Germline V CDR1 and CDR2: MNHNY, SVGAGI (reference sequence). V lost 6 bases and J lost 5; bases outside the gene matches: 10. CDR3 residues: CASRGGQGPGTEAFF. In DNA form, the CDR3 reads TGTGCCAGCAGGGGAGGACAGGGGCCGGGAACTGAAGCTTTCTTT.

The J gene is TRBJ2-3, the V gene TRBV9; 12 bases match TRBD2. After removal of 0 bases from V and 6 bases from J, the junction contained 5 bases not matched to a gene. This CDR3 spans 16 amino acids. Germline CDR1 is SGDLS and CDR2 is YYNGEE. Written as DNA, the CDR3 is TGTGCCAGCAGCGTAGAGACTAGCGGGAGTTATGATACGCAGTATTTT. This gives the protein CASSVETSGSYDTQYF.

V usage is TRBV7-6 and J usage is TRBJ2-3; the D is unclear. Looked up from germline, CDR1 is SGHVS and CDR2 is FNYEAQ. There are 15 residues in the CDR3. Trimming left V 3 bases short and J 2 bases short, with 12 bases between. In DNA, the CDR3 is TGTGCCAGCAGCTTCAGTGCTCCCCCCACAGATACGCAGTATTTT. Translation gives CASSFSAPPTDTQYF.

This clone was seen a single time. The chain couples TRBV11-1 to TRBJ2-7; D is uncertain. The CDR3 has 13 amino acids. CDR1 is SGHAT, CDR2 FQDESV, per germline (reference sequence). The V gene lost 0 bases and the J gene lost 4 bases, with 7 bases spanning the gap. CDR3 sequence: CASSLAQNYEQYF. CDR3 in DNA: TGTGCCAGCAGCTTAGCACAGAATTACGAGCAGTACTTC.

The CDR3 DNA reads as TGTGCCAGCAGCTTGTTGGGAGACACTGAAGCTTTCTTT. This codes for CASSLLGDTEAFF. The J gene is TRBJ1-1, the V gene TRBV5-8; D gene uncertain. Trimming pared 1 base from V and 3 bases from J, leaving 7 bases between. The CDR3 is 13 amino acids. From germline, CDR1 is SGHTS and CDR2 YDEGEE.

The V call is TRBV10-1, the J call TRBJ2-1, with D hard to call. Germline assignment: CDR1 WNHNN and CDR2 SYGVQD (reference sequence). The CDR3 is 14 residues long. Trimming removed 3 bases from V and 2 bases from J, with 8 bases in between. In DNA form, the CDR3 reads TGCGCCAGCAGTGACAGAAGACCCTACAATGAGCAGTTCTTC. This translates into CASSDRRPYNEQFF.

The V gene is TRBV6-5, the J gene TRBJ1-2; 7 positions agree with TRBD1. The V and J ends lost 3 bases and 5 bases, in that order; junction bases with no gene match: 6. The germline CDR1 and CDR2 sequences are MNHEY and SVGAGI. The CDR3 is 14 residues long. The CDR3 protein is CASSYTDRRYGYTF. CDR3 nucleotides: TGTGCCAGCAGTTATACGGACAGGCGGTATGGCTACACCTTC.

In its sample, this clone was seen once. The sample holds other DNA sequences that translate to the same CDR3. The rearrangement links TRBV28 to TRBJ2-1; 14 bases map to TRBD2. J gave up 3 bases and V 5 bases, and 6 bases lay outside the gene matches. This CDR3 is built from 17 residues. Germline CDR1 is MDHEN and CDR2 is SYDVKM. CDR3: CASSLGTSGSVYNEQFF. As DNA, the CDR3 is TGTGCCAGCAGTCTAGGGACTAGCGGGAGTGTCTACAATGAGCAGTTCTTC.

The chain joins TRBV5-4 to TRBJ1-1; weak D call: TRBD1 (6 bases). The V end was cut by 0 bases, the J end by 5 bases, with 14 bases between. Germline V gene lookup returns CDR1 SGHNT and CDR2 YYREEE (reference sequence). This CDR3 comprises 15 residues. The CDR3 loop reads CASSLAGMGATEAFF. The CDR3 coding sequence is TGTGCCAGCAGCTTGGCTGGGATGGGGGCAACTGAAGCTTTCTTT.

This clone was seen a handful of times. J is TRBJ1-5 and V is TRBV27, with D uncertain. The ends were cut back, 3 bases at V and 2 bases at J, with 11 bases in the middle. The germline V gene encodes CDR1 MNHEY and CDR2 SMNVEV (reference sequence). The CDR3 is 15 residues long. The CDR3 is CASSFTNLGNQPQHF. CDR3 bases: TGTGCCAGCAGTTTCACGAATTTGGGCAATCAGCCCCAGCATTTT.

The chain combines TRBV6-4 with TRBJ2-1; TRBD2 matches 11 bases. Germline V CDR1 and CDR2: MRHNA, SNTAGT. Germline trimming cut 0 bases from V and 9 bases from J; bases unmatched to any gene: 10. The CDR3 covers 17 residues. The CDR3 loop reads CASSDSLGLAGGVEQFF. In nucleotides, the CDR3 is TGTGCCAGCAGTGACTCTTTGGGGCTAGCGGGAGGCGTTGAGCAGTTCTTC.

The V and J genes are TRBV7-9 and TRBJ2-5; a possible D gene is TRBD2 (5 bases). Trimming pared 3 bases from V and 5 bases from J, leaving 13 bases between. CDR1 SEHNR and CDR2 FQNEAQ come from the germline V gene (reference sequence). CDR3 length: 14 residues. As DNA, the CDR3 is TGTGCCAGCAGCTTTATCGGGATCGGGGAGACCCAGTACTTC. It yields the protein CASSFIGIGETQYF.

The CDR3 sequence is CATSRGGLAGGPGDTQYF. CDR3 bases: TGTGCCACCAGCAGGGGCGGACTAGCGGGAGGGCCGGGAGATACGCAGTATTTT. The chain employs TRBV15 and TRBJ2-3, with 15 bases matching TRBD2. The trim removed 3 bases at V and 5 bases at J, leaving 9 bases unmatched. The length of the CDR3 is 18 residues. The germline V gene encodes CDR1 LNHNV and CDR2 YYDKDF (reference sequence).

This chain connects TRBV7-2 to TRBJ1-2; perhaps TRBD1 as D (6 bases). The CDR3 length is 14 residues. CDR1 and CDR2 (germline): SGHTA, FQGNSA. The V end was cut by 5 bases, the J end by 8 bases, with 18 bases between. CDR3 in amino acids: CASSPTPHTGGYTF. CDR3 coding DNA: TGTGCCAGCAGCCCGACACCCCACACAGGGGGCTACACCTTC.